This is a list of T cell receptor beta chains from one sample in a study of T cells in narcolepsy. The data were produced by immunoSEQ multiplex PCR, yet TCRdb's version contains in-frame clones alone and is incomplete. Of tens of thousands of clones in the sample, about 85% were seen once. The sample was memory (CD45RA-) CD4+ T cells from blood. These receptors originate from a human donor in good health. The CDR3 runs from the conserved cysteine through the conserved F or W. D genes are given only for firm matches. Expanded clones are given a class, and other clones once, few, many or no size at all.

size	D	V	J	CDR3	DNA
.	TRBD1	TRBV11-3	TRBJ2-1	CASSLTGFNEQFF	TGTGCCAGCAGCTTGACAGGGTTCAATGAGCAGTTCTTC
once	.	TRBV5-1	TRBJ1-1	CASSPLTNTEAFF	TGCGCCAGCAGCCCCTTAACGAACACTGAAGCTTTCTTT
few	.	TRBV5-4	TRBJ2-7	CASSSRSVSYEQYF	TGTGCCAGCAGCTCCCGGAGTGTCTCCTACGAGCAGTACTTC
.	.	TRBV10-2	TRBJ2-3	CASVGDWTQYF	TGCGCCAGCGTGGGAGATTGGACGCAGTATTTT
.	TRBD1	TRBV19	TRBJ2-1	CASSSGTGGWNEQFF	TGTGCCAGTAGTAGCGGGACAGGGGGCTGGAATGAGCAGTTCTTC
.	.	TRBV6-5	TRBJ1-2	CASSPQGRGYTF	TGTGCCAGCAGTCCTCAGGGTCGCGGCTACACCTTC
.	TRBD2	TRBV19	TRBJ2-7	CASSTFLALAGPHEQYF	TGTGCCAGTAGTACTTTCCTGGCGCTAGCGGGACCCCACGAGCAGTACTTC
.	.	TRBV6-1	TRBJ2-5	CASSYVGTQYF	TGTGCCAGCAGTTATGTGGGGACCCAGTACTTC
.	.	TRBV27	TRBJ1-2	CASSFSTTGRDGYTF	TGTGCCAGCAGTTTTTCAACGACAGGCCGGGATGGCTACACCTTC
.	.	TRBV10-3	TRBJ2-7	CAISDLFEQYF	TGTGCCATCAGTGACCTTTTCGAGCAGTACTTC
.	.	TRBV9	TRBJ2-3	CASSVVGGLCTDTQYF	TGTGCCAGCAGCGTAGTGGGGGGGCTGTGCACAGATACGCAGTATTTT
few	.	TRBV28	TRBJ2-1	CASSFQGPNEQFF	TGTGCCAGCAGTTTCCAGGGCCCCAATGAGCAGTTCTTC
.	TRBD2	TRBV4-3	TRBJ2-3	CASSHLGGIPPGTDTQYF	TGCGCCAGCAGCCACCTCGGGGGGATACCCCCGGGCACAGATACGCAGTATTTT
.	.	TRBV7-6	TRBJ2-3	CASSVPSAHTQYF	TGTGCCAGCAGCGTTCCTAGCGCACATACGCAGTATTTT
.	TRBD1	TRBV5-4	TRBJ1-1	CASSLFSGGPGAFF	TGTGCCAGCAGCTTATTTTCAGGGGGCCCCGGAGCTTTCTTT
.	.	TRBV7-2	TRBJ2-2	CASSFPMTDTGELFF	TGTGCCAGCAGCTTTCCTATGACTGACACCGGGGAGCTGTTTTTT
.	.	TRBV6-4	TRBJ1-3	CAAGGSHRRNTIYF	TGTGCCGCCGGGGGGAGCCACCGCCGAAACACCATATATTTT
.	.	TRBV4-3	TRBJ2-4	CASSQDSVLAKNIQYF	TGCGCCAGCAGCCAAGACAGCGTTCTAGCCAAAAACATTCAGTACTTC
few	.	TRBV6-5	TRBJ2-3	CASSYRGGGTDTQYF	TGTGCCAGCAGCTACCGAGGGGGTGGCACAGATACGCAGTATTTT
.	.	TRBV7-2	TRBJ2-2	CASSPGDRAGGELFF	TGTGCCAGCAGCCCCGGGGACCGAGCTGGCGGGGAGCTGTTTTTT
.	.	TRBV2	TRBJ2-5	CASSDGRDETQYF	TGTGCCAGCAGTGACGGCAGGGACGAGACCCAGTACTTC
.	.	TRBV5-1	TRBJ1-5	CASSFGPNQPQHF	TGCGCCAGCAGCTTTGGGCCCAATCAGCCCCAGCATTTT
.	TRBD1	TRBV5-6	TRBJ2-7	CASSSWGSGTGTHEQYF	TGTGCCAGCAGCTCCTGGGGATCCGGGACAGGGACCCACGAGCAGTACTTC
.	TRBD1	TRBV28	TRBJ1-5	CASSFRTGAGNQPQHF	TGTGCCAGCAGTTTCAGGACAGGGGCGGGAAATCAGCCCCAGCATTTT
.	TRBD2	TRBV30	TRBJ2-7	CARAGEPGEQYF	TGTGCCAGAGCGGGAGAGCCCGGCGAGCAGTACTTC
.	.	TRBV7-2	TRBJ2-7	CASSLGRGHEQYF	TGTGCCAGCAGCTTAGGGAGGGGACACGAGCAGTACTTC
.	TRBD2	TRBV15	TRBJ2-1	CATGLADYNEQFF	TGTGCCACGGGACTAGCGGATTACAATGAGCAGTTCTTC
.	TRBD2	TRBV18	TRBJ2-5	CASSPGLAEETQYF	TGTGCCAGCTCCCCGGGACTAGCGGAAGAGACCCAGTACTTC
.	TRBD1	TRBV28	TRBJ2-7	CATEDRGPYEQYF	TGTGCCACCGAGGACAGGGGCCCCTACGAGCAGTACTTC
.	.	TRBV2	TRBJ2-5	CASTQGSQETQYF	TGTGCCAGCACCCAGGGAAGCCAAGAGACCCAGTACTTC
.	.	TRBV6-1	TRBJ1-1	CASSDFRGGRTEAFF	TGTGCCAGCAGTGATTTTCGAGGGGGGAGGACTGAAGCTTTCTTT
.	.	TRBV4-2	TRBJ1-2	CASSQDQSSGYGYTF	TGTGCCAGCAGCCAAGATCAATCATCGGGGTATGGCTACACCTTC
.	.	TRBV5-1	TRBJ1-4	CASSLGTVNEKLFF	TGCGCCAGCAGCTTGGGGACGGTGAATGAAAAACTGTTTTTT
.	TRBD1	TRBV18	TRBJ2-2	CASSQDRGRVGELFF	TGTGCCAGCTCACAGGACAGGGGGCGAGTCGGGGAGCTGTTTTTT
.	.	TRBV5-6	TRBJ1-6	CASSEDGRWSPLHF	TGTGCCAGCAGCGAGGACGGAAGGTGGTCACCCCTCCACTTT
.	.	TRBV11-2	TRBJ2-1	CASSPGWGRAPQEQFF	TGTGCCAGCAGCCCAGGCTGGGGAAGGGCACCCCAGGAGCAGTTCTTC
.	.	TRBV9	TRBJ2-3	CASSQLVLGTDTQYF	TGTGCCAGCAGCCAACTGGTTCTAGGCACAGATACGCAGTATTTT
.	.	TRBV7-9	TRBJ2-1	CASSLSRVHEQFF	TGTGCCAGCAGCTTAAGCCGCGTCCATGAGCAGTTCTTC
.	.	TRBV5-4	TRBJ1-1	CASSLGGVNTEAFF	TGTGCCAGCAGCCTCGGGGGGGTGAACACTGAAGCTTTCTTT
.	.	TRBV18	TRBJ2-7	CASSPDSSYEQYF	TGTGCCAGCTCACCTGACAGCTCCTACGAGCAGTACTTC
.	.	TRBV15	TRBJ2-6	CATSRDAFSGANVLTF	TGTGCCACCAGCAGAGATGCCTTTTCTGGGGCCAACGTCCTGACTTTC